These 14 T cell receptor beta chains came from one sample sequenced in a study of human T cells and chemical hapten exposure (dated by TCRdb to 2020 to 2023). Reading the label with the study, this specimen's time point is: patch test 1, 2 weeks after DPC sensitization. The treatment or condition tag for this specimen amounts to: therapeutic diphenylcyclopropenone sensitization with weekly scalp DPC. The library was prepared using RACE. This sample was sequenced with a NextSeq 500. The public reads were run again by TCRdb, first through fastp at Q25 and then through MiXCR, and only productive beta chains were kept. A single entry per CDR3 protein holds the most common genes and DNA from its merged rows. The sample yields around 100,000 distinct CDR3 sequences; 8% to 13% were counted once. The ten biggest clones cover roughly 3.2% of the sample. Sequenced material: whole blood, taken in connection with sensitization to the hapten diphenylcyclopropenone (DPC). The source is a woman between 40 and 50 years old with alopecia areata. Some clones in this sample may be carry-over from other donors' samples.

The chain combines TRBV20-1 with TRBJ2-3; 7 nucleotides align to TRBD1. The CDR3 is made up of 14 amino acids. The V segment lost 2 bases and the J segment 0 bases; nucleotides outside the gene matches: 2. Germline V gene data show CDR1 as DFQATT and CDR2 as SNEGSKA (reference sequence). Written as DNA, the CDR3 is TGCAGTGCTAGAAGGGGACAGAGCACAGATACGCAGTATTTT. Translation: CSARRGQSTDTQYF.

This clonotype occurred many times. The genes are TRBV6-5 and TRBJ2-2; 7 positions match TRBD2. Germline V gene data show CDR1 as MNHEY and CDR2 as SVGAGI. The length of the CDR3 is 15 residues. The V gene end was trimmed by 3 bases and the J gene end by 7 bases; junction bases not matched to a gene: 8. For the CDR3, the DNA is TGTGCCAGCAGTTATTTGGACTGGGGGGGCGGGGAGCTGTTTTTT. Translated, it gives CASSYLDWGGGELFF.

This clonotype was counted at least ten times. V usage is TRBV7-2 and J usage is TRBJ1-2; 7 bases are a match to TRBD1. Germline assignment: CDR1 SGHTA and CDR2 FQGNSA. V shed 6 bases and J 2 bases; nucleotides not matched to a gene: 6. The CDR3 loop spans 14 amino acids. DNA of the CDR3: TGTGCCAGCAGGCAGGGGGGCGGAAACTATGGCTACACCTTC. Its protein product is CASRQGGGNYGYTF.

There are many counts of this clonotype. V is TRBV6-6 and J is TRBJ2-7; TRBD1 aligns across 8 bases. CDR1 and CDR2 from the germline V gene are MNHNY and SVGAGI (reference sequence). CDR3 length equals 15 residues. V shed 7 bases and J 2 bases; nucleotides not matched to a gene: 10. The CDR3 is CASNLGQGRPYEQYF. DNA for the CDR3: TGTGCCAGCAATCTCGGACAGGGTAGGCCCTACGAGCAGTACTTC.

This clonotype was seen more than once but under ten times. The chain couples TRBV6-6 to TRBJ1-3; D is unresolved. CDR3 size: 11 residues. V lost 6 bases to trimming and J lost 4 bases, with 4 bases between them. Per germline, CDR1 MNHNY and CDR2 SVGAGI (reference sequence). CDR3 coding DNA: TGTGCCAGCAGGGAGGGAAACACCATATATTTT. Translating it yields CASREGNTIYF.

Comment on this clonotype: A much bigger clone sits one base away, suggesting this may be a read error. The chain carries TRBV6-2 or TRBV6-3 and TRBJ2-5, with a tentative D call TRBD2 (7 bases). The V end was cut by 5 bases, the J end by 5 bases, with 18 bases between. The CDR3 runs to 15 residues. CDR1 is MNHEY and CDR2 is SVGEGT in the germline V gene. This chain's CDR3 is CASSATRGGIETQYF. In DNA form, the CDR3 reads TGTGCCAGCAGTGCCACTAGGGGGGGAATTGAGACCCAGTACTTC.

V and J are TRBV18 and TRBJ1-1; D not certain. The CDR3 totals 12 residues. V was trimmed by 3 bases and J by 6 bases, leaving 8 bases between them. Germline CDR1 and CDR2: KGHSH and LQKENI. CDR3 in DNA: TGTGCCAGCTCACCCGCGAGCGCTGAAGCTTTCTTT. Protein product: CASSPASAEAFF.

This clonotype was seen a handful of times. The genes are TRBV20-1 and TRBJ1-1; D may be TRBD1 (5 bases). The CDR3 contains 13 residues. Trimming took off 5 bases at V and 0 bases at J, with 10 bases between the two ends. Germline V lookup: CDR1 DFQATT, CDR2 SNEGSKA (reference sequence). CDR3 region: CSARQQMNTEAFF. CDR3 sequence (DNA): TGCAGTGCTCGACAGCAAATGAACACTGAAGCTTTCTTT.

This clonotype was detected ten times or more. V and J are TRBV30 and TRBJ1-1, with a possible D match to TRBD1 (5 bases). The V end lost 0 bases, the J end lost 1 base, and 9 bases lay between the germline ends. The CDR3 runs 14 residues. Germline CDR1 is GTSNPN and CDR2 is SVGIG (reference sequence). CDR3 amino acids: CAWSVKGKNTEAFF. The DNA for the CDR3 is TGTGCCTGGAGTGTAAAGGGGAAGAACACTGAAGCTTTCTTT.

CDR3 amino acids: CASTLGGQHSNQPQHF. CDR3 nucleotides: TGTGCCAGCACCCTGGGGGGCCAGCATAGCAATCAGCCCCAGCATTTT. The chain has TRBV6-2 or TRBV6-3 and TRBJ1-5; a weak D match, TRBD1 (6 bases). From germline, CDR1 is MNHEY and CDR2 SVGEGT. V gave up 7 bases and J gave up 0 bases, with 16 bases separating them. The CDR3 spans 16 residues.

In its sample, this clonotype was seen a few times. The chain combines TRBV18 with TRBJ2-7; TRBD1 aligns across 10 bases. CDR1 and CDR2 from the germline V gene are KGHSH and LQKENI. V was pared by 3 bases and J by 5 bases, with 7 bases of the junction left unmatched. This CDR3 comprises 15 residues. Here the CDR3 reads CASSPRQGAGHEQYF. CDR3 bases: TGTGCCAGCTCACCCAGACAGGGGGCGGGACACGAGCAGTACTTC.

The CDR3 DNA reads TGTGCCAGCAGACCCCAGTGGACAGGGGGCACAGATACGCAGTATTTT. Its translation is CASRPQWTGGTDTQYF. The chain employs TRBV6-2 or TRBV6-3 and TRBJ2-3; TRBD1 agrees at 9 bases. Germline CDR1 reads MNHEY; CDR2 reads SVGEGT. CDR3 length: 16 amino acids. V dropped 6 bases and J dropped 1; count of bases not matched to a gene: 8.

This sequence joins TRBV29-1 and TRBJ1-1; possibly TRBD1 for D (5 bases). Germline V gene sequence: CDR1 SQVTM, CDR2 ANQGSEA. The CDR3 is 14 residues long. Trimming took off 7 bases at V and 0 bases at J, with 15 bases between the two ends. DNA for the CDR3: TGCAGCGCCCGCTTTGGGGGGATGAACACTGAAGCTTTCTTT. Translation gives CSARFGGMNTEAFF.

This clonotype was picked up many times. CDR3 in DNA: TGTGCCAGCAGCGCGGCGGGCTCCTACAATGAGCAGTTCTTC. This translates into CASSAAGSYNEQFF. This chain joins TRBV9 and TRBJ2-1; TRBD2 might be the D (5 bases). The V and J ends lost 3 bases and 0 bases respectively, with 7 bases between them. Germline CDR1 SGDLS, CDR2 YYNGEE. The CDR3 length is 14 residues.